This record looks at one T cell receptor (beta chain) sequence and its context. The data were produced by immunoSEQ multiplex PCR, yet TCRdb's version contains in-frame clones alone and is incomplete. The repertoire consists of more than 300,000 clones, with 88% occurring once and the leading ten covering 1.2%. These data come from a study of blood T cell repertoires in COVID-19. Whole-study context: PBMCs, B-cell-depleted T cells, or T cells were the source of the cDNA or gDNA that made up the material.

CDR1 is DFQATT and CDR2 is SNEGSKA in the germline V gene (reference sequence). V was cut by 3 bases and J by 0 bases, with 15 bases left in between. This CDR3 has 16 amino acids. The J gene is TRBJ1-3, the V gene TRBV20-1; D is ambiguous. Material for sequencing was PBMCs or T cells enriched from blood (not recorded which). The sequence derives from a woman aged 18 to 35 who had recovered from COVID-19. The CDR3 bases are TGCAGTGCTAGTCCTCCCCCGTTGGCCTCTGGAAACACCATATATTTT. Its translation is CSASPPPLASGNTIYF.